This T cell receptor beta chain was sequenced in a study of cytomegalovirus exposure and HLA in healthy donors. J was trimmed by 3 bases and V by 4 bases; bases with no gene match: 4. From germline, CDR1 is MGHRA and CDR2 YSYEKL. CDR3 length: 15 residues. A multiplex PCR was run with 60 Vbeta primers and 13 Jbeta primers. Clones were read by immunoSEQ multiplex PCR, and TCRdb kept only the in-frame ones, dropping some. The sample includes under 130,000 clones, 70% of them seen just once. This clonotype was obtained from a man aged 35 to 55 in good health and CMV-seropositive. The chain joins TRBV4-1 to TRBJ2-2, with 8 bases that match TRBD2. Sequenced: PBMCs. DNA for the CDR3: TGCGCCAGCAGCCTTAGCGGGACGTACACCGGGGAGCTGTTTTTT. Protein product: CASSLSGTYTGELFF.